This T cell receptor (beta chain) comes out of a study of tumor and adjacent non-tumor tissue in lung cancer. About the research overall: There were 11 to 13 adenocarcinoma, 2 squamous cell carcinoma and 1 small cell lung cancer cases.

This sample's RNA came from whole unsorted tissue. A modified ARM-PCR protocol with three rounds of nested PCR amplified TCRbeta. TCRdb re-called the multiplex PCR reads with MiXCR, one entry per CDR3 protein. This sample carries 77,000 or so distinct CDR3 sequences, around four fifths of them seen once, and the ten largest clones take approximately 12%. A note on this clonotype: This CDR3 is missing its conserved last phenylalanine or tryptophan, likely due to a read error.

Sequenced input: lung tumor tissue. This receptor was taken from a woman in her 50s with non-small cell lung cancer.

This CDR3 is CASYDKRWNTEAFY. The CDR3 coding sequence is TGTGCCAGTTACGACAAGAGATGGAACACTGAAGCTTTCTAT. J is TRBJ1-1 and V is TRBV6-1; D gene ambiguous. CDR3 length equals 14 residues. Germline CDR1 MNHNS, CDR2 SASEGT. The ends were cut back, 9 bases at V and 1 base at J, with 15 bases in the middle.